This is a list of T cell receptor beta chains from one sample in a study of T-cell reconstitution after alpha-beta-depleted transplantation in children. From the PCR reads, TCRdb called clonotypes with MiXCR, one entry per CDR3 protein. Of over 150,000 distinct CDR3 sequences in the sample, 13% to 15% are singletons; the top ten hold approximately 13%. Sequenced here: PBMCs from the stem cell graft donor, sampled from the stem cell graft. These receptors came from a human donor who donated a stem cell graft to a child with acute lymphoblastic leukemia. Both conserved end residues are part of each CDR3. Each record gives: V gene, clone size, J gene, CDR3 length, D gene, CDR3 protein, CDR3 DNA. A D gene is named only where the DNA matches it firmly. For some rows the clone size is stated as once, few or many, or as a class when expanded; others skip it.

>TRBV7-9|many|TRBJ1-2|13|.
CASNRDVIGGYTF
TGTGCCAGCAACCGGGACGTGATAGGTGGCTACACCTTC
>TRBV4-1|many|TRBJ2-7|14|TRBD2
CASSPRTSGHEQYF
TGCGCCAGCAGCCCCCGGACTAGCGGGCACGAGCAGTACTTC
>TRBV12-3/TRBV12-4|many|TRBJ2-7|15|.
CASSRDTGEFYEQYF
TGTGCCAGCAGCCGGGACACCGGGGAGTTCTACGAGCAGTACTTC
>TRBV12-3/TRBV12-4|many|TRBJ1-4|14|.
CASSSRGGNEKLFF
TGTGCCAGCAGTTCCCGAGGGGGGAATGAAAAACTGTTTTTT
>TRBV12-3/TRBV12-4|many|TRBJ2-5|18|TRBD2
CASSPGLAGGPGRETQYF
TGTGCCAGCAGTCCGGGATTAGCGGGAGGGCCTGGACGAGAGACCCAGTACTTC
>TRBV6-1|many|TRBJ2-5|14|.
CASSSNFDAETQYF
TGTGCCAGCAGCTCAAACTTCGATGCGGAGACCCAGTACTTC
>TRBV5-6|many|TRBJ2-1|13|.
CASSSEGDNEQFF
TGTGCCAGCAGTTCAGAAGGGGACAATGAGCAGTTCTTC
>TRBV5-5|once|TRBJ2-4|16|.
CASSLARGVAKNIQYF
TGTGCCAGCAGCTTGGCGAGGGGGGTGGCCAAAAACATTCAGTACTTC
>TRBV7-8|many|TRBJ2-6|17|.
CASSLALGVPGANVLTF
TGTGCCAGCAGCTTAGCGTTAGGCGTACCTGGGGCCAACGTCCTGACTTTC
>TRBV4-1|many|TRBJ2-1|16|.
CASSQEGSSSYNEQFF
TGCGCCAGCAGCCAAGAAGGATCTAGCTCCTACAATGAGCAGTTCTTC
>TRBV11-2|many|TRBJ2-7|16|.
CASSLTRAPTFGEQYF
TGTGCCAGCAGCCTAACGCGGGCCCCTACATTTGGGGAGCAGTACTTC
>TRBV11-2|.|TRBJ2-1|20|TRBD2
CASSLRRTSGRARNYNEQFF
TGTGCCAGCAGCCTCAGGCGGACTAGCGGGAGGGCCCGCAACTACAATGAGCAGTTCTTC
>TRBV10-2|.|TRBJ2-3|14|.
CASSRSEYTDTQYF
TGCGCCAGCAGTAGGTCAGAGTACACAGATACGCAGTATTTT
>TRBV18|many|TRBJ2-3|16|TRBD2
CASSPPAGGVTDTQYF
TGTGCCAGCTCACCACCGGCGGGAGGGGTGACAGATACGCAGTATTTT
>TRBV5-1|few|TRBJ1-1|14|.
CASSSTTVNTEAFF
TGCGCCAGCAGCTCGACTACAGTGAACACTGAAGCTTTCTTT
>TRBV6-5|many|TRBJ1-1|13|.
CASSPTRQAEAFF
TGTGCCAGCAGTCCTACCCGACAGGCTGAAGCTTTCTTT
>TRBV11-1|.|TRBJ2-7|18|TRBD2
CASSPRLAGLAGGHEQYF
TGTGCCAGCAGCCCACGCCTTGCGGGACTAGCGGGAGGTCACGAGCAGTACTTC
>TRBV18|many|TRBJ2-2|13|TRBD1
CASDRGGTGELFF
TGTGCCAGCGACAGGGGTGGCACCGGGGAGCTGTTTTTT
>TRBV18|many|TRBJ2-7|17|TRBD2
CASSRSIGVAGEYEQYF
TGTGCCAGCTCAAGATCCATCGGGGTAGCGGGAGAATACGAGCAGTACTTC
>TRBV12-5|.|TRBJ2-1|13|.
CASGSPGSNEQFF
TGTGCTAGTGGTTCACCAGGGTCCAATGAGCAGTTCTTC
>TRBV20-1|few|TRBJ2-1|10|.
CSAINYEQFF
TGCAGTGCGATCAACTATGAGCAGTTCTTC
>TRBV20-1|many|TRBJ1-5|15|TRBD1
CSASLRGQGPFSQHF
TGCAGTGCTAGCTTACGAGGACAGGGACCCTTTTCCCAGCATTTT
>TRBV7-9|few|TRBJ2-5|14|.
CASSLRAGQETQYF
TGTGCCAGCAGCCTTCGGGCAGGGCAAGAGACCCAGTACTTC
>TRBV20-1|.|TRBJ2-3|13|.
CSASDSLTDTQYF
TGCAGTGCTAGCGACAGCCTCACAGATACGCAGTATTTT
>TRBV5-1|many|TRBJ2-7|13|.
CASSYSDSWEQYF
TGCGCCAGCAGCTACTCAGACTCCTGGGAGCAGTACTTC
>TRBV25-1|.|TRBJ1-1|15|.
CASSDLEAKDARNFF
TGTGCCAGCAGTGACCTCGAGGCGAAGGACGCCCGAAATTTCTTT
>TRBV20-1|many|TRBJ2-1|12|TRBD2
CSVAGGYNEQFF
TGCAGCGTAGCGGGAGGGTACAATGAGCAGTTCTTC
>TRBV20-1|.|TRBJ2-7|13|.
CSAAGSSGFEQYF
TGCAGTGCTGCCGGGTCCTCCGGATTCGAGCAGTACTTC
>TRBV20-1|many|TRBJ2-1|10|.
CSARVGSEFF
TGCAGTGCTAGAGTAGGGTCGGAGTTCTTC
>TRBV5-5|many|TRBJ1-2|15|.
CASSLDFGDFSGYTF
TGTGCCAGCAGCCTCGACTTTGGGGACTTCTCGGGCTACACCTTC
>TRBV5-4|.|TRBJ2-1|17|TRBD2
CASSGGLAGVTYNEQFF
TGTGCCAGCAGCGGGGGACTAGCGGGAGTAACCTACAATGAGCAGTTCTTC
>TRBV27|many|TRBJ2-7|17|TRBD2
CASSSGLAGGPRYEQYF
TGTGCCAGCAGTTCCGGACTAGCGGGAGGGCCGCGGTACGAGCAGTACTTC
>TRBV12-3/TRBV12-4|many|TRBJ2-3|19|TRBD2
CASSLPGLAGGPPTDTQYF
TGTGCCAGCAGTTTGCCGGGACTAGCGGGAGGGCCCCCCACAGATACGCAGTATTTT
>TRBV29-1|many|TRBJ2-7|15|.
CSAYLPGRTSYEQYF
TGCAGCGCCTACTTGCCGGGACGCACTTCATACGAGCAGTACTTC
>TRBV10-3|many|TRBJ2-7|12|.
CAISEMGEEQYF
TGTGCCATCAGTGAGATGGGGGAAGAGCAGTACTTC
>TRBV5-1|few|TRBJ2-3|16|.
CASSLGLPSSTDTQYF
TGCGCCAGCAGCTTGGGACTCCCCAGTTCTACAGATACGCAGTATTTT
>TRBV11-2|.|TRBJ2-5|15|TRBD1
CASSGSGQGKETQYF
TGTGCCAGCAGCGGGTCGGGACAGGGGAAAGAGACCCAGTACTTC
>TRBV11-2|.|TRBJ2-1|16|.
CASSLPSLSRGNEQFF
TGTGCCAGCAGCTTACCCTCCCTTTCCAGGGGCAATGAGCAGTTCTTC
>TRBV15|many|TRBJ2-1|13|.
CATSSGNAFEQFF
TGTGCCACCAGCAGCGGGAATGCGTTTGAGCAGTTCTTC
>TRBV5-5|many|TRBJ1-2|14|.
CASSLEADIIRYTF
TGTGCCAGCAGCTTGGAAGCGGACATAATACGCTACACCTTC
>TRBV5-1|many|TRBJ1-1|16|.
CASSLAAGIMNTEAFF
TGCGCCAGCAGCTTGGCGGCAGGAATTATGAACACTGAAGCTTTCTTT
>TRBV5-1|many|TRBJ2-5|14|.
CASSLFMARETQYF
TGCGCCAGCAGCTTGTTTATGGCGAGGGAGACCCAGTACTTC
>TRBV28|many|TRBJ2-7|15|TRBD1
CASSLFRQGEYEQYF
TGTGCCAGCAGTTTGTTTCGACAGGGGGAGTACGAGCAGTACTTC
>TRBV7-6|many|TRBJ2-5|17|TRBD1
CASSSGGPDRGPETQYF
TGTGCCAGCAGCTCCGGGGGCCCGGACAGGGGTCCAGAGACCCAGTACTTC
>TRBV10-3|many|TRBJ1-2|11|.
CAIRGDFGYTF
TGTGCCATCAGGGGGGACTTTGGCTACACCTTC
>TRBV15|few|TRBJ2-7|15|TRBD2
CATSSRTSGSYEQYF
TGTGCCACCAGCAGCCGGACTAGCGGGAGTTACGAGCAGTACTTC
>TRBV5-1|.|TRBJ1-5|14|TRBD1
CASSTGQGTQPQHF
TGCGCCAGCAGCACGGGACAGGGGACCCAGCCCCAGCATTTT
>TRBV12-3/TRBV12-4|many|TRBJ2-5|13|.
CASRKPGEETQYF
TGTGCCAGCCGAAAACCGGGCGAGGAGACCCAGTACTTC
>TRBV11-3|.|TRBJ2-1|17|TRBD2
CASSPGTSGGGGNEQFF
TGTGCCAGCAGCCCCGGGACTAGCGGAGGGGGAGGGAATGAGCAGTTCTTC
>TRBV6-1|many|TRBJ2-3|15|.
CASRGDVCDTDTQYF
TGTGCCAGCAGGGGAGATGTTTGTGACACAGATACGCAGTATTTT
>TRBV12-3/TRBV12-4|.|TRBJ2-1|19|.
CASSFISVGSGFVHNEQFF
TGTGCCAGCAGTTTTATTTCGGTGGGGTCAGGGTTCGTGCACAATGAGCAGTTCTTC
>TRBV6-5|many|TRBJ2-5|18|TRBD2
CASSYSGLAGERGETQYF
TGTGCCAGCAGTTACTCTGGACTAGCGGGAGAAAGGGGGGAGACCCAGTACTTC
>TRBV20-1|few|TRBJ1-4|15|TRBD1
CSASRQGLYNEKLFF
TGCAGTGCCAGTCGACAGGGATTATATAATGAAAAACTGTTTTTT